Below, 12 T cell receptor beta chains from the same sample are listed, as sequenced in a study of blood T cell repertoires in COVID-19 (dated by TCRdb to about 2020). Library construction relied on the immunoSEQ multiplex PCR assay. TCRdb took this table from immuneACCESS and kept in-frame rearrangements with V and J called. Such tables lack part of the clones; where checked against another copy, unresolved V genes explain under half of the gap, and the rest is unexplained. This sample gives around 100,000 clones in total; roughly 80% of them show up just once. The ten largest clones represent approximately 22% of the sample. Sequencing was done on a sample of peripheral blood. The source of these receptors is a human donor in a cohort sampled during active COVID-19.

The V gene is TRBV19, the J gene TRBJ1-6; possible D gene TRBD1, 6 bases. In germline, CDR1 is LNHDA, CDR2 SQIVND (reference sequence). The V gene lost 6 bases and the J gene lost 5 bases, with 20 bases spanning the gap. The CDR3 is 17 amino acids. CDR3 amino acids: CASRQFSGQGNNSPLHF. The CDR3 region has the DNA TGTGCCAGTAGACAATTCTCCGGCCAGGGGAATAATTCACCCCTCCACTTT.

J is TRBJ1-2 and V is TRBV18; 11 bases match TRBD1. The CDR3 contains 15 residues. Per germline, CDR1 KGHSH and CDR2 LQKENI. The J segment lost 5 bases and the V segment lost 8 bases, leaving 10 bases of the junction unmatched. The CDR3 loop reads CASPAPGQGDYGYTF. CDR3 in DNA: TGTGCCAGCCCCGCCCCGGGACAGGGGGATTATGGCTACACCTTC.

The chain recombines TRBV5-8 with TRBJ1-2; tentatively, D is TRBD1 (6 bases). CDR1 and CDR2 (germline): SGHTS, YDEGEE. Trimming took 0 bases from V and 4 from J, leaving 22 bases between them. CDR3 length equals 18 residues. CDR3 in DNA: TGTGCCAGCAGCTTGGCCATGGGGGCGGCCTCGGGCAGCTATGGCTACACCTTC. It yields the protein CASSLAMGAASGSYGYTF.

This chain connects TRBV19 to TRBJ2-1; the D gene is possibly TRBD2 (7 bases). Trimming removed 6 bases from V and 6 bases from J, with 15 bases in between. CDR1 and CDR2 from the germline V gene are LNHDA and SQIVND (reference sequence). This CDR3 contains 14 residues. CDR3 in amino acids: CASSWGGGGNEQFF. CDR3 coding DNA: TGTGCCAGTAGCTGGGGGGGAGGGGGCAATGAGCAGTTCTTC.

The chain couples TRBV19 to TRBJ1-3; 8 bases align to TRBD1. Per germline, CDR1 LNHDA and CDR2 SQIVND (reference sequence). The CDR3 runs to 15 residues. The V gene end was trimmed by 6 bases and the J gene end by 4 bases; junction bases not matched to a gene: 8. Here the CDR3 reads CASRNRQGTGNTIYF. CDR3 nucleotides: TGTGCCAGTAGGAATCGACAGGGGACGGGAAACACCATATATTTT.

The V call is TRBV7-9, the J call TRBJ2-1, with D perhaps matching TRBD2 (6 bases). Germline lookup yields CDR1 SEHNR and CDR2 FQNEAQ (reference sequence). The CDR3 loop spans 13 amino acids. V lost 5 bases, J lost 5 bases, and 10 bases lay in between. Written as DNA, the CDR3 is TGTGCCAGCAGCCTTGCTAGCGACAATGAGCAGTTCTTC. Protein sequence: CASSLASDNEQFF.

This clone was seen once. The CDR3 loop reads CASSLQTDTQYF. The CDR3 coding sequence is TGCGCCAGCAGCTTGCAGACAGATACGCAGTATTTT. The chain couples TRBV5-1 to TRBJ2-3, with no clear D. Per germline, CDR1 SGHRS and CDR2 YFSETQ. There are 12 residues in the CDR3. Trimming left V 1 base short and J 3 bases short, with 3 bases between.

V is TRBV11-3 and J is TRBJ2-2, with 7 nucleotides matching TRBD1. The CDR3 length is 15 residues. Trimming at V came to 5 bases and at J to 1 base, leaving 4 bases not matched to a gene. Germline CDR1 is SGHNT and CDR2 is YENEEA. CDR3 sequence: CASSHRQGNTGELFF. The CDR3 nucleotides are TGTGCCAGCAGCCATAGACAGGGGAACACCGGGGAGCTGTTTTTT.

This clone was recorded at least ten times. The V and J genes are TRBV15 and TRBJ2-1; 8 nucleotides match TRBD2. The V gene end was trimmed by 0 bases and the J gene end by 9 bases; junction bases not matched to a gene: 7. The CDR3 loop spans 15 amino acids. Germline V gene data show CDR1 as LNHNV and CDR2 as YYDKDF (reference sequence). CDR3 protein: CATSRDREGGSEQFF. CDR3 coding DNA: TGTGCCACCAGCAGAGATCGGGAGGGGGGGAGTGAGCAGTTCTTC. The entire variable domain, with the rest obtained from reference TRBV15 and TRBJ2-1, is as follows: DAMVIQNPRYQVTQFGKPVTLSCSQTLNHNVMYWYQQKSSQAPKLLFHYYDKDFNNEADTPDNFQSRRPNTSFCFLDIRSPGLGDTAMYLCATSRDREGGSEQFFGPGTRLTVL.

The rearrangement links TRBV6-5 to TRBJ1-5; 9 bases fit TRBD1. The CDR3 contains 15 residues. J was trimmed by 3 bases and V by 6 bases; bases with no gene match: 6. In germline, CDR1 is MNHEY, CDR2 SVGAGI. The CDR3 region is CASSSDRGNNQPQHF. DNA for the CDR3: TGTGCCAGCAGCTCGGACAGGGGTAACAATCAGCCCCAGCATTTT.

V gene TRBV5-6 combines with J gene TRBJ1-3, with 7 bases fitting TRBD1. With 2 bases clipped from V and 3 bases from J, the junction kept 5 bases outside the gene matches. The germline gives CDR1 SGHDT, CDR2 YYEEEE. CDR3 length: 15 amino acids. CDR3 sequence reads: CASSFARTGGNTIYF. The CDR3, as DNA: TGTGCCAGCAGCTTCGCCCGGACAGGTGGAAACACCATATATTTT.

In this sample, this clone turned up once. This chain connects TRBV10-1 to TRBJ2-7; a weak D match, TRBD1 (8 bases). V was clipped by 8 bases and J by 9 bases, with 23 bases between them. Germline CDR1 WNHNN, CDR2 SYGVQD (reference sequence). CDR3 length: 14 residues. The CDR3 region is CASSPSAGQVSQYF. CDR3 bases: TGCGCCAGCTCACCGTCAGCGGGACAGGTCTCGCAGTACTTC.